The 27 T cell receptor beta chains below come from one sample, sequenced in a study of cytotoxic CD8 clonotypes in ibrutinib-treated CLL. Assay: immunoSEQ multiplex PCR; the TCRdb copy retains only in-frame clones and omits some. There are fewer than 25,000 clones in the sample; about 64% occur only once, and around 30% lies in the top ten. Here the sequenced sample was PBMCs, taken after 24 months of ibrutinib treatment. These receptor sequences come from a human donor with chronic lymphocytic leukemia.

The rearrangement uses TRBV27 and TRBJ1-2; 9 nucleotides agree with TRBD1. CDR3 length equals 14 residues. Germline CDR1 reads MNHEY; CDR2 reads SMNVEV (reference sequence). The ends lost 1 base at V and 9 bases at J; junction bases unmatched: 6. This CDR3 reads CASSLLSQGARYTF. CDR3 in DNA: TGTGCCAGCAGTTTATTGTCACAGGGGGCCCGCTACACCTTC.

This clone was found a few times. J is TRBJ2-7 and V is TRBV5-4; D remains ambiguous. The CDR3 sequence is 15 residues long. The V gene lost 4 bases and the J gene lost 5 bases, with 19 bases spanning the gap. Per germline, CDR1 SGHNT and CDR2 YYREEE (reference sequence). This chain's CDR3 is CASSPDNPTWDEQYF. In DNA form, the CDR3 reads TGTGCCAGCAGCCCCGATAACCCTACGTGGGACGAGCAGTACTTC.

This clone was seen a handful of times. CDR3 protein: CSVGRDGKGNEQFF. CDR3 DNA: TGCAGCGTTGGCCGGGACGGCAAGGGAAATGAGCAGTTCTTC. The V call is TRBV29-1, the J call TRBJ2-1; D is possibly TRBD1 or TRBD2 (5 bases each). CDR3 size: 14 residues. Germline V gene sequence: CDR1 SQVTM, CDR2 ANQGSEA. The germline V and J ends were trimmed by 4 bases and 7 bases, with 17 bases remaining between them.

The chain employs TRBV7-9 and TRBJ2-7, with 14 positions matching TRBD2. This CDR3 is built from 18 residues. The germline CDR1 and CDR2 sequences are SEHNR and FQNEAQ (reference sequence). Germline trimming cut 0 bases from V and 4 bases from J; bases unmatched to any gene: 8. The CDR3 spells CASSLALTSGGAAYEQYF. Written as DNA, the CDR3 is TGTGCCAGCAGCTTAGCGTTGACTAGCGGGGGGGCCGCTTACGAGCAGTACTTC.

This clone occurred many times. This sequence joins TRBV7-9 and TRBJ2-7; perhaps TRBD1 as D (8 bases). The CDR3 length is 14 residues. Looked up from germline, CDR1 is SEHNR and CDR2 is FQNEAQ (reference sequence). V was cut by 8 bases and J by 4 bases, with 18 bases left in between. The CDR3: CASVPTGGGYEQYF. The CDR3 DNA follows: TGTGCCAGCGTCCCTACAGGGGGAGGGTACGAGCAGTACTTC.

The rearrangement links TRBV9 to TRBJ2-1, with 8 positions matching TRBD2. The CDR3 sequence is 17 residues long. CDR1 SGDLS and CDR2 YYNGEE come from the germline V gene. The trim removed 3 bases at V and 4 bases at J, leaving 12 bases unmatched. The DNA for the CDR3 is TGTGCCAGCAGCGGTCGACGGGGGGGCCTCGTATACAATGAGCAGTTCTTC. Protein product: CASSGRRGGLVYNEQFF.

This clone was picked up a small number of times. V is TRBV10-3 and J is TRBJ2-2; D is tentatively TRBD1 or TRBD2 (6 bases each). The CDR3 is made up of 16 amino acids. Trimming shortened V by 0 bases and J by 2 bases, and 10 bases separated the two germline ends. Germline CDR1 ENHRY, CDR2 SYGVKD. The CDR3 nucleotides read TGTGCCATCAGTGAGTCGAGGGGGGATAACACCGGGGAGCTGTTTTTT. It translates to CAISESRGDNTGELFF.

The V and J genes are TRBV27 and TRBJ2-2; perhaps TRBD1 as D (6 bases). Trimming left V 6 bases short and J 4 bases short, with 21 bases between. The germline V gene has CDR1 MNHEY and CDR2 SMNVEV (reference sequence). The CDR3 totals 17 residues. The CDR3 loop is CASRRLQGRQGTGELFF. The CDR3 DNA reads as TGTGCCAGCAGGAGACTGCAGGGGCGTCAAGGCACCGGGGAGCTGTTTTTT.

In regard to this clone: At one end, the junction sequence differs from germline, possibly due to a read error. V usage is TRBV2 and J usage is TRBJ1-2; weak D call: TRBD1 (5 bases). The germline CDR1 and CDR2 sequences are SNHLY and FYNNEI. The CDR3 extends over 13 amino acids. The CDR3 DNA reads as TGTGCCAGCAGCGAAGAGGGCAGGGTTGGCTACACCTTC. This gives the protein CASSEEGRVGYTF. Looking up the rest from reference TRBV2 and TRBJ1-2 gives the full variable domain: EPEVTQTPSHQVTQMGQEVILRCVPISNHLYFYWYRQILGQKVEFLVSFYNNEISEKSEIFDDQFSVERPDGSNFTLKIRSTKLEDSAMYFCASSEEGRVGYTFGSGTRLTVV.

The chain recombines TRBV7-9 with TRBJ2-5, with D perhaps assigned TRBD1 or TRBD2 (5 bases each). Germline V CDR1 and CDR2: SEHNR, FQNEAQ (reference sequence). Trimming cost V 5 bases and J 5 bases, with 15 bases left between them. The CDR3 has 14 amino acids. The CDR3: CASSLSGSWETQYF. The CDR3 nucleotides read TGTGCCAGCAGCCTTTCAGGGAGTTGGGAGACCCAGTACTTC.

This chain uses TRBV2 with TRBJ1-1, with no clear D. The CDR3 covers 13 residues. V was trimmed by 8 bases and J by 1 base, leaving 11 bases between them. CDR1 is SNHLY and CDR2 is FYNNEI in the germline V gene. This chain's CDR3 is CASSSQPNTEAFF. As DNA, the CDR3 is TGTGCCAGCTCATCGCAGCCGAACACTGAAGCTTTCTTT. Using reference TRBV2 and TRBJ1-1 for the parts outside the CDR3, the full variable domain is EPEVTQTPSHQVTQMGQEVILRCVPISNHLYFYWYRQILGQKVEFLVSFYNNEISEKSEIFDDQFSVERPDGSNFTLKIRSTKLEDSAMYFCASSSQPNTEAFFGQGTRLTVV.

This clone was recorded once. V is TRBV25-1 and J is TRBJ2-3; TRBD1 matches at 7 bases. The CDR3 loop spans 16 amino acids. Germline trimming cut 1 base from V and 1 base from J; bases unmatched to any gene: 5. From germline, CDR1 is MGHDK and CDR2 SYGVNS. The CDR3 protein is CASSEWSGGGTDTQYF. The CDR3 DNA reads TGTGCCAGCAGTGAATGGTCAGGGGGTGGCACAGATACGCAGTATTTT. The full variable domain, with the rest looked up from reference TRBV25-1 and TRBJ2-3, is EADIYQTPRYLVIGTGKKITLECSQTMGHDKMYWYQQDPGMELHLIHYSYGVNSTEKGDLSSESTVSRIRTEHFPLTLESARPSHTSQYLCASSEWSGGGTDTQYFGPGTRLTVL.

This clone was observed once. An end of the junction differs from the germline gene, which may be a read error. The genes are TRBV7-7 and TRBJ2-5, with 8 positions matching TRBD2. The CDR3 sequence is 15 residues long. The germline V gene has CDR1 SSHAT and CDR2 FNYEAQ (reference sequence). The CDR3 is CASSLVTSGQETQYF. The CDR3, as DNA: TGTGCTAGCAGCTTAGTCACTAGCGGCCAAGAGACCCAGTACTTC.

V and J are TRBV5-4 and TRBJ1-1; D call uncertain. The V end lost 1 base, the J end lost 0 bases, and 10 bases lay between the germline ends. The germline gives CDR1 SGHNT, CDR2 YYREEE (reference sequence). This CDR3 is built from 15 residues. CDR3 coding DNA: TGTGCCAGCAGCTTGTGGACGAAAATGAACACTGAAGCTTTCTTT. Protein sequence: CASSLWTKMNTEAFF.

V gene TRBV18 combines with J gene TRBJ1-2, with a tentative D call TRBD1 (6 bases). Germline V gene sequence: CDR1 KGHSH, CDR2 LQKENI. The CDR3 covers 15 residues. The ends were cut back, 0 bases at V and 2 bases at J, with 10 bases in the middle. The CDR3 region is CASSPPTGRNYGYTF. DNA for the CDR3: TGTGCCAGCTCACCACCAACAGGGAGGAACTATGGCTACACCTTC.

V is TRBV18 and J is TRBJ1-3, with D maybe TRBD1 (5 bases). The V gene lost 0 bases and the J gene lost 4 bases, with 10 bases spanning the gap. From germline, CDR1 is KGHSH and CDR2 LQKENI. The CDR3 length is 15 residues. The CDR3 region is CASSPPGAPGNTIYF. The CDR3 nucleotides are TGTGCCAGCTCACCACCTGGGGCCCCGGGAAACACCATATATTTT.

V gene TRBV7-6 combines with J gene TRBJ1-3; a weak D match, TRBD1 (6 bases). CDR1 and CDR2 from the germline V gene are SGHVS and FNYEAQ. This CDR3 is 14 amino acids long. Trimming took 8 bases from V and 3 from J, leaving 14 bases between them. The CDR3 region has the DNA TGTGCCAGCTCACCGGGACACCTTGGAAACACCATATATTTT. As protein: CASSPGHLGNTIYF.

V is TRBV11-2 and J is TRBJ1-2; 10 nucleotides line up with TRBD1. Losses at the gene ends were 2 bases for V and 8 bases for J; bases not matched to a gene: 11. CDR1 SGHAT and CDR2 FQNNGV come from the germline V gene. CDR3 length: 16 amino acids. This chain's CDR3 is CASSLSGDRGVWGYTF. CDR3 DNA sequence: TGTGCCAGCAGCTTATCCGGGGACAGGGGAGTCTGGGGCTACACCTTC. Combining the CDR3 with reference TRBV11-2 and TRBJ1-2 gives the whole variable domain EAGVAQSPRYKIIEKRQSVAFWCNPISGHATLYWYQQILGQGPKLLIQFQNNGVVDDSQLPKDRFSAERLKGVDSTLKIQPAKLEDSAVYLCASSLSGDRGVWGYTFGSGTRLTVV.

The chain employs TRBV6-4 and TRBJ2-1, with TRBD1 as a possible D gene (5 bases). This CDR3 comprises 14 residues. Trimming removed 5 bases at V and 2 bases at J, with 10 bases between. CDR1 and CDR2 from the germline V gene are MRHNA and SNTAGT. CDR3 region: CASSIDSAYNEQFF. In DNA, the CDR3 is TGTGCCAGCAGTATAGACAGTGCCTACAATGAGCAGTTCTTC.

This clone was seen a few times. Written as DNA, the CDR3 is TGTGCCAGCAGCTCCGGGACAGGGTCCCATCAGCCCCAGCATTTT. It codes for CASSSGTGSHQPQHF. The chain is built from TRBV11-2 and TRBJ1-5, with 9 bases aligning to TRBD1. The CDR3 contains 15 residues. CDR1 and CDR2 from the germline V gene are SGHAT and FQNNGV. V gave up 4 bases and J gave up 5 bases; unmatched junction bases: 6.

This chain uses TRBV5-4 with TRBJ2-7; no reliable D call. Germline V gives CDR1 SGHNT, CDR2 YYREEE (reference sequence). The CDR3 consists of 13 residues. Deletions cut 0 bases from V and 1 base from J, with 5 bases between. In DNA, the CDR3 is TGTGCCAGCAGCTTGGTAGGGTCCTACGAGCAGTACTTC. It codes for CASSLVGSYEQYF.

This clone was observed a handful of times. This CDR3 is CASYGGLPGNEQFF. In nucleotides, the CDR3 is TGTGCCAGCTACGGGGGACTCCCTGGCAATGAGCAGTTCTTC. The chain couples TRBV18 to TRBJ2-1, with D maybe TRBD2 (6 bases). The CDR3 is made up of 14 amino acids. Germline V CDR1 and CDR2: KGHSH, LQKENI. Trimming pared 7 bases from V and 6 bases from J, leaving 16 bases between.

V gene TRBV27 combines with J gene TRBJ2-2; a possible D gene is TRBD1 (5 bases). V was pared by 3 bases and J by 6 bases, with 11 bases between. The CDR3 is 14 residues long. The germline V gene encodes CDR1 MNHEY and CDR2 SMNVEV (reference sequence). CDR3 sequence (DNA): TGTGCCAGCAGTTTGGCCAGGGATTCCGGGGAGCTGTTTTTT. Protein sequence: CASSLARDSGELFF.

The chain combines TRBV27 with TRBJ2-3; the D gene is possibly TRBD1 (6 bases). CDR1 and CDR2 (germline): MNHEY, SMNVEV (reference sequence). Trimming stripped 6 bases from V and 5 bases from J, with 12 bases between. The CDR3 totals 13 residues. The CDR3 nucleotides are TGTGCCAGCAGCAACAGGGCGGGAGATACGCAGTATTTT. Protein sequence: CASSNRAGDTQYF.

This clone has only one observation. The J gene is TRBJ1-4, the V gene TRBV14; D gene uncertain. The V and J ends lost 4 bases and 0 bases respectively, with 15 bases between them. CDR3 size: 17 residues. CDR1 is SGHDN, CDR2 FVKESK, per germline. The CDR3 reads CASSPSLRVATNEKLFF. The DNA of the CDR3 is TGTGCCAGCAGCCCATCACTAAGGGTTGCAACTAATGAAAAACTGTTTTTT.

The chain couples TRBV29-1 to TRBJ2-2; D remains unclear. From germline, CDR1 is SQVTM and CDR2 ANQGSEA. Trimming shortened V by 5 bases and J by 0 bases, and 10 bases separated the two germline ends. The CDR3 runs to 14 residues. The CDR3 here is CSVQEIPNTGELFF. In nucleotides, the CDR3 is TGCAGCGTTCAGGAAATCCCGAACACCGGGGAGCTGTTTTTT.

This clone was seen only a few times. The chain uses TRBV19 and TRBJ1-3; 7 bases fit TRBD1. V gave up 6 bases and J gave up 4 bases; unmatched junction bases: 9. CDR1 and CDR2 from the germline V gene are LNHDA and SQIVND (reference sequence). The CDR3 has 15 amino acids. The CDR3 DNA reads TGTGCCAGTAGCTTGGAGGGGGCGAAAGGAAACACCATATATTTT. This encodes CASSLEGAKGNTIYF.